The 21 T cell receptor beta chains below were found in one sample sequenced in a study of PD-1 blockade in classical Hodgkin lymphoma. Profiled with immunoSEQ multiplex PCR; TCRdb holds only in-frame clones, not every one. The sample has around 150,000 clones, 78% seen once. Relapse after autologous stem cell transplantation occurred in every patient, and brentuximab vedotin exposure varied. The sequences come from peripheral blood mononuclear cells (PBMCs), collected before the second cycle of nivolumab. All receptors come from a human donor with classical Hodgkin lymphoma.

This clone was seen ten or more times. This chain connects TRBV2 to TRBJ1-1; D possibly corresponds to TRBD1 (5 bases). Germline CDR1 and CDR2: SNHLY and FYNNEI. CDR3 length: 12 residues. Trimming left V 8 bases short and J 3 bases short, with 10 bases between. The CDR3 DNA is TGTGCCAGCCACGGGACGTACACTGAAGCTTTCTTT. Protein: CASHGTYTEAFF. Supplemented by reference TRBV2 and TRBJ1-1, the full variable domain reads EPEVTQTPSHQVTQMGQEVILRCVPISNHLYFYWYRQILGQKVEFLVSFYNNEISEKSEIFDDQFSVERPDGSNFTLKIRSTKLEDSAMYFCASHGTYTEAFFGQGTRLTVV.

J is TRBJ2-1 and V is TRBV5-1; 13 bases are a match to TRBD2. The V gene's germline CDR1 is SGHRS and CDR2 YFSETQ. With V trimmed by 0 bases and J by 1 base, 4 bases remained unmatched. This CDR3 contains 18 residues. CDR3 bases: TGCGCCAGCAGCTTGGCCGGACTAGCGGGGGATTCCTACAATGAGCAGTTCTTC. Amino acids: CASSLAGLAGDSYNEQFF.

In DNA, the CDR3 is TGCGCCAGCAGCTTATTACTAGCGGGGGCCTACAATGAGCAGTTCTTC. This sequence encodes CASSLLLAGAYNEQFF. The chain combines TRBV5-1 with TRBJ2-1, with 11 nucleotides matching TRBD2. Trimming cost V 2 bases and J 2 bases; bases outside gene matches: 3. The germline V gene encodes CDR1 SGHRS and CDR2 YFSETQ. The CDR3 consists of 16 residues.

The chain is built from TRBV19 and TRBJ2-3; 9 bases map to TRBD1. CDR3 length: 15 residues. V lost 2 bases, J lost 3 bases, and 3 bases stayed unmatched. Germline V gene lookup returns CDR1 LNHDA and CDR2 SQIVND (reference sequence). CDR3 DNA: TGTGCCAGTAGTATATGGGACAGGGCGACAGATACGCAGTATTTT. This sequence encodes CASSIWDRATDTQYF.

The rearrangement links TRBV19 to TRBJ1-1, with D uncertain. This CDR3 has 14 residues. CDR1 and CDR2 (germline): LNHDA, SQIVND (reference sequence). V was trimmed by 7 bases and J by 2 bases, leaving 14 bases between them. The DNA for the CDR3 is TGTGCCAGTATAACGGACGCGGGTAACACTGAAGCTTTCTTT. Translation: CASITDAGNTEAFF.

Turning to this clone: The same CDR3 is also encoded by other DNA sequences in this sample. This chain links TRBV9 with TRBJ1-5; tentative D call: TRBD1 (5 bases). Looked up from germline, CDR1 is SGDLS and CDR2 is YYNGEE. The CDR3 contains 15 residues. V was cut by 0 bases and J by 0 bases, with 7 bases left in between. CDR3 bases: TGTGCCAGCAGCGTAGGGGGGAGTAGCAATCAGCCCCAGCATTTT. It specifies CASSVGGSSNQPQHF.

This clone showed up just once. One end of the junction fails to match germline, which may point to a read error. This chain uses TRBV10-3 with TRBJ2-2, with TRBD1 matching over 7 bases. The CDR3 contains 16 residues. Germline lookup yields CDR1 ENHRY and CDR2 SYGVKD. The CDR3 spells CASSYSQGDATGELFF. CDR3 DNA: TGTGCCAGCAGTTACTCCCAGGGGGATGCTACCGGGGAGCTGTTTTTT.

The chain joins TRBV27 to TRBJ1-6, with 10 nucleotides matching TRBD1. Germline V gene lookup returns CDR1 MNHEY and CDR2 SMNVEV (reference sequence). This CDR3 is 20 amino acids long. Trimming at V came to 4 bases and at J to 4 bases, leaving 16 bases not matched to a gene. The CDR3 nucleotides are TGTGCCAGCAGTTCGGGACAGGGGAAAGTCCATCCTCTATATAATTCACCCCTCCACTTT. Protein sequence: CASSSGQGKVHPLYNSPLHF.

The rearrangement links TRBV6-5 to TRBJ2-3, with D hard to call. The CDR3 extends over 13 amino acids. Germline lookup yields CDR1 MNHEY and CDR2 SVGAGI. Trimming removed 6 bases at V and 2 bases at J, with 9 bases between. CDR3 loop: CASSIINTDTQYF. CDR3 sequence (DNA): TGTGCCAGCAGCATCATCAACACAGATACGCAGTATTTT.

Details on this clone: This sample also contains other DNA sequences that code for the same CDR3. This chain uses TRBV5-4 with TRBJ2-1; 8 bases are a match to TRBD1. Germline loops: CDR1 SGHNT, CDR2 YYREEE (reference sequence). There are 15 residues in the CDR3. V was clipped by 0 bases and J by 2 bases; unmatched bases: 1. Here the CDR3 DNA reads TGTGCCAGCAGCTTGGGACAGGGGACCTACAATGAGCAGTTCTTC. It codes for CASSLGQGTYNEQFF. Looking up the rest from reference TRBV5-4 and TRBJ2-1 gives the full variable domain: ETGVTQSPTHLIKTRGQQVTLRCSSQSGHNTVSWYQQALGQGPQFIFQYYREEENGRGNFPPRFSGLQFPNYSSELNVNALELDDSALYLCASSLGQGTYNEQFFGPGTRLTVL.

The chain has TRBV11-1 and TRBJ2-3; 9 bases fit TRBD1. Germline V lookup: CDR1 SGHAT, CDR2 FQDESV (reference sequence). V shed 5 bases and J 1 base; nucleotides not matched to a gene: 4. The CDR3 is 15 residues long. The DNA for the CDR3 is TGTGCCAGCAGCCCTCGGGACAGGGGCACAGATACGCAGTATTTT. Translated, it gives CASSPRDRGTDTQYF.

This chain joins TRBV19 and TRBJ2-1; possibly TRBD1 for D (5 bases). Germline V gene sequence: CDR1 LNHDA, CDR2 SQIVND (reference sequence). The CDR3 contains 14 residues. The V end was cut by 0 bases, the J end by 5 bases, with 8 bases between. The CDR3 coding sequence is TGTGCCAGTAGTATAGATAGGGGAAACAATGAGCAGTTCTTC. Protein sequence: CASSIDRGNNEQFF.

This chain uses TRBV11-2 with TRBJ2-1; D perhaps matches TRBD1 (6 bases). V shed 5 bases and J shed 4 bases, with 21 bases lying between them. Germline V gene lookup returns CDR1 SGHAT and CDR2 FQNNGV. This CDR3 has 17 amino acids. The CDR3 is CASSPGQSTFLYNEQFF. The CDR3 nucleotides read TGTGCCAGCAGCCCCGGACAGTCGACATTTCTTTACAATGAGCAGTTCTTC. The full variable domain, its missing parts supplied by reference TRBV11-2 and TRBJ2-1, is EAGVAQSPRYKIIEKRQSVAFWCNPISGHATLYWYQQILGQGPKLLIQFQNNGVVDDSQLPKDRFSAERLKGVDSTLKIQPAKLEDSAVYLCASSPGQSTFLYNEQFFGPGTRLTVL.

There are a few counts of this clone. The V gene is TRBV4-2, the J gene TRBJ2-3; 8 bases fit TRBD1. The CDR3 covers 15 residues. Germline assignment: CDR1 LGHNA and CDR2 YNFKEQ. J gave up 0 bases and V 4 bases, and 3 bases lay outside the gene matches. The CDR3 is CASSLRTGSTDTQYF. The CDR3 bases are TGTGCCAGCAGCCTACGGACAGGGAGCACAGATACGCAGTATTTT.

The rearrangement joins TRBV5-1 to TRBJ1-1, with 11 bases aligning to TRBD1. CDR1 and CDR2 from the germline V gene are SGHRS and YFSETQ. Germline trimming cut 3 bases from V and 4 bases from J; bases unmatched to any gene: 5. The CDR3 covers 15 residues. CDR3 loop: CASSYGQGARTEAFF. As DNA, the CDR3 is TGCGCCAGCAGCTACGGACAGGGGGCGCGCACTGAAGCTTTCTTT.

This chain links TRBV7-9 with TRBJ1-1; D unresolved. CDR1 SEHNR and CDR2 FQNEAQ come from the germline V gene (reference sequence). The CDR3 totals 14 residues. Trimming took 6 bases from V and 4 from J, leaving 15 bases between them. The CDR3 bases are TGTGCCAGCAGTTTTGGGATATCGGCCACTGAAGCTTTCTTT. Translated, it gives CASSFGISATEAFF.

The rearrangement uses TRBV11-3 and TRBJ2-7, with TRBD1 identical over 7 bases. The CDR3 is made up of 15 amino acids. Trimming at V came to 2 bases and at J to 7 bases, leaving 11 bases not matched to a gene. Per germline, CDR1 SGHNT and CDR2 YENEEA. As DNA, the CDR3 is TGTGCCAGCAGCTTAACCGGGACAGCCCCAGGGGAGCAGTACTTC. Protein sequence: CASSLTGTAPGEQYF.

CDR3 DNA: TGTGCCAGTTTCACGGCTCACGACAGGGCGGAAGATACGCAGTATTTT. Translation gives CASFTAHDRAEDTQYF. The chain joins TRBV28 to TRBJ2-3, with TRBD1 matching over 7 bases. Germline-derived CDR1 and CDR2 are MDHEN and SYDVKM. This CDR3 has 16 residues. Trimming cost V 9 bases and J 5 bases; bases outside gene matches: 17.

The rearrangement uses TRBV7-2 and TRBJ2-7; 10 bases are a match to TRBD1. CDR1 and CDR2 (germline): SGHTA, FQGNSA. There are 15 residues in the CDR3. The V gene end was trimmed by 6 bases and the J gene end by 3 bases; junction bases not matched to a gene: 8. The CDR3 DNA reads TGTGCCAGCAGGCTAAAAGGGACAGGGGACTACGAGCAGTACTTC. It translates to CASRLKGTGDYEQYF.

DNA of the CDR3: TGTGCCAGCAGCCCATCTCAGCGGGGGGGGTTAAGGCAGTACTTC. It encodes CASSPSQRGGLRQYF. The chain recombines TRBV6-5 with TRBJ2-7; TRBD2 matches 10 bases. The CDR3 runs to 15 residues. In germline, CDR1 is MNHEY, CDR2 SVGAGI. Unmatched junction bases numbered 14, after V lost 6 bases and J lost 9 bases.

The chain joins TRBV27 to TRBJ1-5; unclear D gene. Trimming removed 2 bases at V and 4 bases at J, with 9 bases between. Per the germline V gene, CDR1 is MNHEY and CDR2 is SMNVEV (reference sequence). This CDR3 has 14 residues. The CDR3 DNA reads as TGTGCCAGCAGTTTAAACGATCGGAATCAGCCCCAGCATTTT. This gives the protein CASSLNDRNQPQHF.